These 30 T cell receptor beta chains were sequenced from one sample in a study of T cells after yellow fever vaccination. In TCRdb, the 5' RACE reads were re-called with MiXCR into one record per CDR3 protein. The top ten hold approximately 19% of the sample, which has about 320,000 distinct CDR3 sequences, 3.5% to 4.5% seen once. The sample here was PBMCs, taken 15 days after the yellow fever booster vaccination. Receptor source: a man aged 18 to 29 who received the YFV17D yellow fever vaccine.

This clonotype was detected only a few times. The CDR3 loop reads CASSLPTGGTGELFF. In DNA form, the CDR3 reads TGTGCCAGCAGCCTCCCGACAGGGGGAACCGGGGAGCTGTTTTTT. The rearrangement uses TRBV28 and TRBJ2-2; 9 bases agree with TRBD1. The germline gives CDR1 MDHEN, CDR2 SYDVKM. The trim removed 6 bases at V and 5 bases at J, leaving 7 bases unmatched. The CDR3 is 15 amino acids.

The chain is built from TRBV9 and TRBJ2-3, with 8 bases fitting TRBD2. The V and J ends lost 3 bases and 1 base, in that order; junction bases with no gene match: 4. Germline CDR1 is SGDLS and CDR2 is YYNGEE. The CDR3 has 15 residues. The CDR3 nucleotides read TGTGCCAGCAGCGGGGGGACTAGTCGCACAGATACGCAGTATTTT. Protein sequence: CASSGGTSRTDTQYF.

This clonotype was recorded at least ten times. This rearrangement joins TRBV20-1 to TRBJ2-3; 9 positions agree with TRBD1. The CDR3 is 15 residues long. The germline CDR1 and CDR2 sequences are DFQATT and SNEGSKA (reference sequence). With V trimmed by 6 bases and J by 1 base, 8 bases remained unmatched. This CDR3 is CSAVADRGGTDTQYF. Written as DNA, the CDR3 is TGCAGTGCCGTCGCGGACAGGGGCGGCACAGATACGCAGTATTTT.

This clonotype was detected many times. V gene TRBV20-1 combines with J gene TRBJ2-7; D call uncertain. CDR3 length: 12 residues. Trimming pared 1 base from V and 2 bases from J, leaving 6 bases between. Germline CDR1 reads DFQATT; CDR2 reads SNEGSKA (reference sequence). For the CDR3, the DNA is TGCAGTGCTAGAGCCAGTCCCTACGAGCAGTACGTC. Its protein is CSARASPYEQYV.

The gene calls are TRBV12-3 or TRBV12-4 and TRBJ2-5; 8 nucleotides line up with TRBD1. V was pared by 2 bases and J by 0 bases, with 2 bases of the junction left unmatched. CDR3 size: 15 residues. CDR3 sequence reads: CASSLLGQDQETQYF. In DNA form, the CDR3 reads TGTGCCAGCAGTTTACTGGGACAGGACCAAGAGACCCAGTACTTC.

This chain uses TRBV19 with TRBJ2-7; possibly TRBD1 for D (6 bases). The CDR3 has 14 residues. V was cut by 8 bases and J by 1 base, with 15 bases left in between. Germline V gene data show CDR1 as LNHDA and CDR2 as SQIVND (reference sequence). The chain's CDR3 is CASSSGTLSYEQYF. In DNA form, the CDR3 reads TGTGCCAGTTCCTCCGGGACATTGTCCTACGAGCAGTACTTC.

This clonotype was observed a handful of times. V gene TRBV11-2 combines with J gene TRBJ2-1; perhaps TRBD2 as D (6 bases). Germline lookup yields CDR1 SGHAT and CDR2 FQNNGV. V was cut by 8 bases and J by 6 bases, with 11 bases left in between. This CDR3 is built from 12 residues. The CDR3 DNA follows: TGTGCCAGCTCTAACGGGGGCAATGAGCAGTTCTTC. This encodes CASSNGGNEQFF.

In its sample, this clonotype was seen many times. V is TRBV19 and J is TRBJ1-5; D remains ambiguous. Germline V gives CDR1 LNHDA, CDR2 SQIVND (reference sequence). CDR3 length equals 12 residues. V was trimmed by 9 bases and J by 0 bases, leaving 6 bases between them. CDR3 region: CASGYSNQPQHF. The CDR3 DNA follows: TGTGCCAGCGGTTATAGCAATCAGCCCCAGCATTTT.

This clonotype was seen at least ten times. This chain joins TRBV5-8 and TRBJ1-1, with TRBD1 identical over 10 bases. The germline gives CDR1 SGHTS, CDR2 YDEGEE. Trimming took 0 bases from V and 4 from J; bases not matched to a gene: 3. The CDR3 length is 15 residues. The CDR3 region is CASSLGTGGITEAFF. CDR3 sequence (DNA): TGTGCCAGCAGCTTGGGGACAGGGGGTATCACTGAAGCTTTCTTT.

This clonotype was detected many times. The chain couples TRBV7-9 to TRBJ1-2; 7 bases fit TRBD1. J lost 3 bases, V lost 0 bases, and 4 bases had no gene match. Germline V gene sequence: CDR1 SEHNR, CDR2 FQNEAQ (reference sequence). The CDR3 totals 15 residues. The CDR3 sequence is CASSLASGQYYGYTF. The CDR3 coding sequence is TGTGCCAGCAGCTTAGCCTCGGGACAGTACTATGGCTACACCTTC.

There are many counts of this clonotype. The chain is built from TRBV28 and TRBJ2-3; TRBD1 matches at 8 bases. The CDR3 length is 16 residues. V gave up 5 bases and J gave up 2 bases; unmatched junction bases: 9. Germline V gives CDR1 MDHEN, CDR2 SYDVKM. The chain's CDR3 is CASSRTGQVLTDTQYF. For the CDR3, the DNA is TGTGCCAGCAGTCGCACGGGACAGGTACTCACAGATACGCAGTATTTT.

This clonotype was recorded many times. The chain uses TRBV4-2 and TRBJ1-5; TRBD1 aligns across 11 bases. The germline CDR1 and CDR2 sequences are LGHNA and YNFKEQ. Germline trimming cut 1 base from V and 6 bases from J; bases unmatched to any gene: 8. The CDR3 is made up of 17 amino acids. CDR3 nucleotides: TGTGCCAGCAGCCAAGCCGCCCGTGGGACAGGGGGTCAGCCCCAGCATTTT. This sequence encodes CASSQAARGTGGQPQHF.

This chain joins TRBV29-1 and TRBJ2-3, with D tentatively TRBD2 (6 bases). CDR3 length: 13 amino acids. CDR1 is SQVTM and CDR2 is ANQGSEA in the germline V gene. V lost 5 bases, J lost 6 bases, and 15 bases lay in between. The CDR3 loop is CSVRTGEWDTQYF. The CDR3 DNA follows: TGCAGCGTTCGAACGGGGGAGTGGGATACGCAGTATTTT.

This clonotype was observed a handful of times. The V and J genes are TRBV3-1 and TRBJ1-2; D call uncertain. Germline V lookup: CDR1 LGHDT, CDR2 YNNKEL (reference sequence). Trimming cost V 2 bases and J 4 bases, with 14 bases left between them. The CDR3 is made up of 15 amino acids. The CDR3 loop is CASSQLSGSSYGYTF. CDR3 DNA sequence: TGTGCCAGCAGCCAACTCTCGGGAAGCAGCTATGGCTACACCTTC.

This clonotype appeared a few times. This chain uses TRBV2 with TRBJ2-3; D gene ambiguous. V was pared by 3 bases and J by 2 bases, with 12 bases between. The germline V gene encodes CDR1 SNHLY and CDR2 FYNNEI. This CDR3 has 15 amino acids. The CDR3 spells CASSEISQNTDTQYF. The CDR3, as DNA: TGTGCCAGCAGTGAGATAAGTCAGAACACAGATACGCAGTATTTT.

The rearrangement joins TRBV5-4 to TRBJ2-3; D might be TRBD2 (6 bases). CDR3 length: 15 amino acids. Per germline, CDR1 SGHNT and CDR2 YYREEE (reference sequence). The V end lost 2 bases, the J end lost 3 bases, and 13 bases lay between the germline ends. The CDR3 loop is CASSFSGVFTDTQYF. In DNA, the CDR3 is TGTGCCAGCAGCTTTTCGGGAGTTTTTACAGATACGCAGTATTTT.

In this sample, this clonotype turned up many times. The chain recombines TRBV29-1 with TRBJ2-1; weak D call: TRBD1 (5 bases). Germline assignment: CDR1 SQVTM and CDR2 ANQGSEA. The V gene lost 6 bases and the J gene lost 3 bases, with 18 bases spanning the gap. CDR3 length: 15 amino acids. The CDR3 DNA reads as TGCAGCGTGGAGCCGCAGGGTCCCCTCTACAATGAGCAGTTCTTC. It is translated as CSVEPQGPLYNEQFF.

V gene TRBV11-3 combines with J gene TRBJ2-2; 8 bases map to TRBD2. This CDR3 has 15 residues. J was trimmed by 3 bases and V by 6 bases; bases with no gene match: 6. Germline V gene sequence: CDR1 SGHNT, CDR2 YENEEA. The CDR3 DNA is TGTGCCAGCAGTCCAGGACTAGCCGACACCGGGGAGCTGTTTTTT. It translates to CASSPGLADTGELFF.

This chain links TRBV5-4 with TRBJ2-6, with unresolved D. Germline V CDR1 and CDR2: SGHNT, YYREEE (reference sequence). This CDR3 is 15 amino acids long. Trimming removed 2 bases at V and 4 bases at J, with 10 bases between. CDR3 bases: TGTGCCAGCAGCTTCTTGACTGGGGGGGCCAACGTCCTGACTTTC. Translating gives CASSFLTGGANVLTF.

This clonotype was detected ten times or more. The chain carries TRBV2 and TRBJ2-5; 8 bases agree with TRBD1. This CDR3 region has 12 residues. J was trimmed by 5 bases and V by 8 bases; bases with no gene match: 4. Per the germline V gene, CDR1 is SNHLY and CDR2 is FYNNEI. CDR3 DNA sequence: TGTGCCAGCTGCCGGGACAGGGAGACCCAGTACTTC. This sequence encodes CASCRDRETQYF.

This clonotype was seen a handful of times. V and J are TRBV23-1 and TRBJ2-4, with D perhaps given as TRBD1 or TRBD2 (5 bases each). TRBV23-1 is classed as an ORF, of uncertain function. V lost 5 bases and J 0 bases, leaving 26 bases between the germline ends. The CDR3 runs to 20 residues. This chain's CDR3 is CASSSRITRDAELAKNIQYF. CDR3 sequence (DNA): TGCGCCAGCAGTTCCCGGATAACCCGGGACGCCGAACTAGCCAAAAACATTCAGTACTTC.

In its sample, this clonotype was seen a few times. The chain combines TRBV4-3 with TRBJ2-1, with 8 bases matching TRBD1. This CDR3 has 13 residues. V lost 2 bases to trimming and J lost 7 bases; unmatched junction nucleotides: 1. The germline CDR1 and CDR2 sequences are LGHNA and YSLEER. The CDR3 coding sequence is TGCGCCAGCAGCCAAAACAGGGGGAATGAGCAGTTCTTC. This codes for CASSQNRGNEQFF.

This clonotype has a count of ten or more. The V call is TRBV20-1, the J call TRBJ2-3, with 14 bases matching TRBD2. Trimming at V came to 7 bases and at J to 4 bases, leaving 7 bases not matched to a gene. The CDR3 contains 15 residues. Germline V gene sequence: CDR1 DFQATT, CDR2 SNEGSKA (reference sequence). The DNA of the CDR3 is TGCAGTGATGGGACTAGCGGGGGTCGGGCAGATACGCAGTATTTT. This gives the protein CSDGTSGGRADTQYF.

This clonotype was seen only a few times. This chain connects TRBV29-1 to TRBJ1-1; D is unclear. V was trimmed by 6 bases and J by 0 bases, leaving 11 bases between them. Germline-derived CDR1 and CDR2 are SQVTM and ANQGSEA. The length of the CDR3 is 13 residues. CDR3 region: CSVALRLNTEAFF. In nucleotides, the CDR3 is TGCAGCGTCGCTTTAAGGTTGAACACTGAAGCTTTCTTT.

The gene calls are TRBV5-4 and TRBJ2-3; 8 bases fit TRBD2. V trimming: 5 bases; J trimming: 1 base; junction bases outside the gene matches: 9. CDR1 and CDR2 (germline): SGHNT, YYREEE (reference sequence). This CDR3 region has 16 residues. The CDR3 sequence is CASSGGLEFRTDTQYF. In nucleotides, the CDR3 is TGTGCCAGCAGTGGGGGACTAGAGTTTCGCACAGATACGCAGTATTTT.

This clonotype was recorded at least ten times. The chain recombines TRBV4-1 with TRBJ1-6; no firm D call. The V gene lost 1 base and the J gene lost 9 bases, with 19 bases spanning the gap. CDR1 is MGHRA and CDR2 is YSYEKL in the germline V gene. This CDR3 region has 17 residues. The CDR3 DNA sequence: TGCGCCAGCAGCCAAGTGAGTGGAATATCAAAGGGTTCACCCCTCCACTTT. Protein product: CASSQVSGISKGSPLHF.

Ten or more counts support this clonotype. V and J are TRBV5-1 and TRBJ2-7; D is unclear. Germline-derived CDR1 and CDR2 are SGHRS and YFSETQ. This CDR3 is built from 13 residues. The V gene lost 1 base and the J gene lost 6 bases, with 11 bases spanning the gap. DNA of the CDR3: TGCGCCAGCAGCTTGAAGGGCGGCGGCGAGCAGTACTTC. As protein: CASSLKGGGEQYF.

The V gene is TRBV5-1, the J gene TRBJ2-2; tentative D call: TRBD1 (5 bases). This CDR3 spans 16 amino acids. Germline-derived CDR1 and CDR2 are SGHRS and YFSETQ. Trimming cost V 4 bases and J 2 bases, with 15 bases left between them. CDR3 loop: CASSINQGGNTGELFF. The CDR3 DNA sequence: TGCGCCAGCAGCATAAACCAGGGTGGTAACACCGGGGAGCTGTTTTTT.

V is TRBV3-1 and J is TRBJ2-5; D ambiguous. The CDR3 runs to 17 residues. V lost 4 bases to trimming and J lost 2 bases, with 20 bases between them. CDR1 LGHDT and CDR2 YNNKEL come from the germline V gene (reference sequence). The CDR3 loop is CASSRLGQLGLQETQYF. CDR3 DNA sequence: TGTGCCAGCAGCCGCCTTGGGCAGTTGGGGTTACAAGAGACCCAGTACTTC.

In its sample, this clonotype was seen a few times. This chain links TRBV29-1 with TRBJ2-7, with D tentatively TRBD2 (5 bases). The CDR3 covers 15 residues. In germline, CDR1 is SQVTM, CDR2 ANQGSEA. V lost 6 bases, J lost 3 bases, and 21 bases lay in between. The CDR3 sequence is CSVLWVGVGGYEQYF. In nucleotides, the CDR3 is TGCAGCGTCCTGTGGGTCGGGGTGGGCGGCTACGAGCAGTACTTC.